This T cell receptor (beta chain) was recovered during a study of shared clonotypes between healthy human individuals (TCRdb year 2020). In the study overall: A couple of women and a few men aged 18 to 49 years were included in the cohort. For each donor, three plates each were used for CD4 naive and CD4 memory, two plates were used for CD8 naive, and one plate was used for CD8 memory. Leukapheresis yielded between about 0.85 and 9.5 billion PBMCs per donor. Libraries were prepared and TCR repertoires were sequenced by different laboratories using diverse techniques, in order to increase sequencing depth and limit assay-specific biases. Blood TCR repertoires of about 5 healthy adults were deeply sequenced to estimate repertoire size and the extent of clonotype sharing between individuals. Overall study outcomes, separate from this receptor: Sharing across a few donors was observed for approximately 5% of naive CD4, under 4% of naive CD8, 2% to 2.5% of memory CD4, and around 0.44% of memory CD8 clonotypes. Sampling was limited to blood, and TCR repertoires in tissue likely differ from TCR repertoires in blood. Clonotypes shared by all four sorted-subset donors showed higher generation probabilities than non-shared clonotypes. Pairwise subsampling led to the expectation that sequencing depth would affect the degree of clonotype sharing among donors. Even with the large sequencing depth, rarefaction of the sorted-subset datasets indicated that sequencing was incomplete. Larger estimated clonotype richness was generally found for naive subsets than for memory subsets. Because the study included a small number of donors, the genetic and exposure-history diversity represented was limited.

The junction shows trimming of 6 bases on V and 1 base on J, and the gene matches do not reach 5 bases of it. Per the germline V gene, ENHRY is the CDR1 and SYGVKD is the CDR2. The CDR3 runs 14 residues from the cysteine to the phenylalanine. Only the CDR3 portion is preserved as DNA: 42 bases, with reading frame beginning at the first base. The donors were healthy, HIV-negative adults with no recently reported acute infections or vaccinations. Every donor was a Caucasian adult living in Nashville, Tennessee, USA. CD4+ T cells were enriched through magnetic negative selection, after which naive cells were positively selected on CD45RA and the remaining negative fraction served as the memory subset. Blood was obtained by leukapheresis, after which PBMCs were separated by Ficoll-Histopaque density gradient centrifugation and cryopreserved in liquid nitrogen vapor phase. Analytical flow cytometry was used to check the purity and quantity of every magnetically sorted T cell population. Each sorted fraction had its genomic DNA isolated and then quantified by UV absorbance on a Nanodrop 2000c.

This clone was recorded a few times. It lacks a known antigen. Per-base quality was not reported, and no clone a single base away is much larger than it. TCR CDR3 regions were amplified from genomic DNA by multiplex PCR using the deep immunoSEQ assay. Extracted genomic DNA from each cell subset was spread evenly across all wells of several immunoSEQ 96-well plates, with each plate serving as a replicate. For sorted subsets, roughly 200 ng of genomic DNA, equivalent to roughly 33,000 T cell genomes, went into each replicate PCR. Purified libraries were measured with a Qubit 3.0 fluorometer, size-checked on a Bioanalyzer 2100, and measured again with the KAPA Library Quantification kit. A separate single-read 150-cycle Illumina NextSeq 550 flow cell was used to sequence each immunoSEQ 96-well plate. The original methods were these. Because only junctional sequences without quality scores were contained in the immunoSEQ output, filtering matching that applied to full-length reads could not be performed. To assign V/J genes and CDR3, sequences were annotated using PyIR, a Python wrapper for IgBLAST v1.9, with IMGT germline references. Reads were filtered out if the reads had weak V/J assignments (E-value above 1e-6), no CDR3, stop codons, out-of-frame junctions, or ambiguous translated residues. V3J clonotypes were defined as sequences sharing an identical inferred V gene, J gene, and CDR3 amino acid sequence. The percentage overlap between two repertoires was calculated by dividing the number of shared unique clonotypes by the size of the smaller repertoire. RTK rarefaction, the Chao1 estimator, and Recon v2.1 estimates of unobserved clonotypes were used to assess repertoire richness. For all TCRbeta clonotypes obtained by the gDNA method from several donors, generation probabilities were computed with OLGA. Here the immuneACCESS table is served through TCRdb, limited to in-frame sequences with V and J called. Missing clones are a known gap in these copies; in checked studies unresolved V genes cover under half, and the rest lacks a known reason. That table supplies the V and J calls and clone size; D and trimming were determined from the DNA. Within this sample are some 2,500,000 clones, with 80% to 95% of them counted one time only. Of the sample, 0.36% falls within the top ten clones.

The chain is made from TRBV10-3 and TRBJ1-1; 7 bases in the junction line up with TRBD1. The sequence derives from a man younger than 35 in good health. Some clones in this sample may be carry-over from other donors' samples. Material: naive CD4+ T cells from PBMCs. The meaning of the sample's cell subset or site label: CD45RA+ positively selected. The CDR3 corresponds to CAIRMDRPNTEAFF. The nucleotides are TGTGCCATCAGGATGGACAGGCCGAACACTGAAGCTTTCTTT.